These 14 T cell receptor beta chains came from one sample sequenced in a study of cytomegalovirus exposure and HLA in healthy donors. The study ran its PCR with 60 Vbeta and 13 Jbeta primers. Using immunoSEQ multiplex PCR, the repertoire was profiled, and TCRdb retains in-frame clones only, with some absent. Of more than 150,000 clones listed, 80% are singletons. Material for sequencing was PBMCs. The receptors shown here come from a woman aged 25 to 39 in good health and CMV-seronegative.

This chain connects TRBV4-1 to TRBJ2-7; D unclear. The CDR3 length is 15 residues. V was shortened by 1 base and J by 1 base, with 11 bases between the two germline ends. CDR1 and CDR2 from the germline V gene are MGHRA and YSYEKL. The CDR3 loop reads CASSQVGTMSYEQYF. The CDR3 DNA follows: TGCGCCAGCAGCCAAGTAGGCACTATGTCCTACGAGCAGTACTTC.

This chain links TRBV21-1 with TRBJ1-3; no check of the table's D call, TRBD1, against the DNA was made. TRBV21-1 is recorded as a pseudogene. The CDR3 totals 15 residues. The CDR3 spells CASSKGQGGGNTIYF. In nucleotides, the CDR3 is TGTGCCAGCAGCAAGGGACAGGGGGGAGGAAACACCATATATTTT.

V and J are TRBV7-8 and TRBJ2-5; possibly TRBD2 for D (7 bases). Germline CDR1 is SGHVS and CDR2 is FQNEAQ. CDR3 length equals 14 residues. Trimming took off 4 bases at V and 4 bases at J, with 13 bases between the two ends. The CDR3 nucleotides are TGTGCCAGCAGCTCAAGGGGGGGCCCAGAGACCCAGTACTTC. Its protein is CASSSRGGPETQYF.

V gene TRBV5-1 combines with J gene TRBJ1-2; a weak D match, TRBD1 (6 bases). Trimming pared 4 bases from V and 0 bases from J, leaving 10 bases between. CDR1 and CDR2 (germline): SGHRS, YFSETQ. The CDR3 length is 14 residues. CDR3 residues: CASSRDTSNYGYTF. The DNA of the CDR3 is TGCGCCAGCAGCAGGGACACCTCTAACTATGGCTACACCTTC.

The chain combines TRBV11-2 with TRBJ1-2; no firm D call. The V gene's germline CDR1 is SGHAT and CDR2 FQNNGV. This CDR3 has 9 amino acids. V was cut by 5 bases and J by 11 bases, with 6 bases left in between. As DNA, the CDR3 is TGTGCCAGCAGCCCCCCGTACACCTTC. Protein product: CASSPPYTF.

CDR3 amino acids: CASSFAGPANYGYTF. The DNA of the CDR3 is TGTGCCAGCAGCTTCGCTGGGCCCGCTAACTATGGCTACACCTTC. The chain employs TRBV11-2 and TRBJ1-2; D unresolved. Deletions cut 3 bases from V and 0 bases from J, with 11 bases between. There are 15 residues in the CDR3. Per the germline V gene, CDR1 is SGHAT and CDR2 is FQNNGV.

The genes are TRBV14 and TRBJ1-1; 8 bases are shared with TRBD1. Germline lookup yields CDR1 SGHDN and CDR2 FVKESK. The V gene end was trimmed by 4 bases and the J gene end by 4 bases; junction bases not matched to a gene: 11. The CDR3 is 16 amino acids. The CDR3 nucleotides read TGTGCCAGCAGCCGACTACAGGGGGTAGGCAGCACTGAAGCTTTCTTT. Its translation is CASSRLQGVGSTEAFF.

The chain employs TRBV29-1 and TRBJ1-1; no clear D gene. Germline V gene data show CDR1 as SQVTM and CDR2 as ANQGSEA. This CDR3 region has 12 residues. Trimming left V 0 bases short and J 3 bases short, with 5 bases between. DNA of the CDR3: TGCAGCGTTGAAGACGGGTACACTGAAGCTTTCTTT. Translating gives CSVEDGYTEAFF.

The chain has TRBV10-3 and TRBJ1-6; D uncertain. The CDR3 has 15 residues. V lost 2 bases and J 13 bases, leaving 18 bases between the germline ends. The germline gives CDR1 ENHRY, CDR2 SYGVKD. CDR3 region: CAISEPRQGPGPLHF. CDR3 DNA sequence: TGTGCCATCAGTGAGCCCCGACAAGGTCCGGGGCCCCTCCACTTT.

V is TRBV5-1 and J is TRBJ1-2; 9 bases line up with TRBD1. V was clipped by 2 bases and J by 6 bases; unmatched bases: 5. The CDR3 totals 14 residues. Germline V lookup: CDR1 SGHRS, CDR2 YFSETQ. CDR3: CASSLPTGGHGYTF. CDR3 bases: TGCGCCAGCAGCTTACCGACAGGGGGACATGGCTACACCTTC.

The V gene is TRBV5-5, the J gene TRBJ2-1; 10 nucleotides align to TRBD2. V lost 3 bases, J lost 4 bases, and 16 bases stayed unmatched. Germline CDR1 SGHKS, CDR2 YYEKEE (reference sequence). CDR3 size: 19 residues. The CDR3 loop reads CASSSQGLASLRPYNEQFF. For the CDR3, the DNA is TGTGCCAGCAGCTCCCAGGGACTAGCGTCCCTTAGGCCTTACAATGAGCAGTTCTTC.

This sequence joins TRBV6-4 and TRBJ1-1; the match to TRBD1 covers 12 bases. In germline, CDR1 is MRHNA, CDR2 SNTAGT. This CDR3 contains 16 residues. The V and J ends lost 4 bases and 1 base, in that order; junction bases with no gene match: 4. The CDR3 sequence is CASSALGQGANTEAFF. The DNA of the CDR3 is TGTGCCAGCAGTGCCTTGGGACAGGGGGCGAACACTGAAGCTTTCTTT.

This chain links TRBV10-1 with TRBJ2-3; the match to TRBD2 covers 8 bases. After removal of 0 bases from V and 6 bases from J, the junction contained 2 bases not matched to a gene. This CDR3 contains 14 residues. Germline CDR1 WNHNN, CDR2 SYGVQD (reference sequence). The DNA of the CDR3 is TGCGCCAGCAGTGAGTCACCGGGGGGGGATACGCAGTATTTT. It translates to CASSESPGGDTQYF.

This clone was observed a single time. The chain couples TRBV5-1 to TRBJ1-4; TRBD1 is a possible D gene (5 bases). V was clipped by 4 bases and J by 8 bases, with 15 bases between them. Germline V gives CDR1 SGHRS, CDR2 YFSETQ. CDR3 length: 14 residues. CDR3 nucleotides: TGCGCCAGCAGCGGTCAGGGATCTCAGGAAAAACTGTTTTTT. Translating it yields CASSGQGSQEKLFF.